This T cell receptor (beta chain) was obtained from a study of T cells in Graves' hyperthyroidism and ophthalmopathy. Amplified regions were TCR beta CDR3 sequences from RNA transcripts. HTBI primers drove first-round RT-PCR of the TCR CDR3. TCRdb re-called the multiplex PCR reads through MiXCR, storing one row per CDR3 protein. The sample yields around 620,000 distinct CDR3 sequences, 15% to 20% seen once. This clonotype was seen a few times. Together with thyroid ultrasound, orbital computed tomography, serum thyroxine and TRAb, clinical symptoms were used for diagnoses. Extraction of PBMCs used under 13 ml of fresh peripheral blood. The sequence derives from a woman in her thirties with Graves' hyperthyroidism. The material sequenced was blood.

CDR3 protein: CASSPRSWGGSYNEQFF. CDR3 nucleotides: TGTGCCAGCTCACCGAGGTCCTGGGGAGGATCCTACAATGAGCAGTTCTTC. The genes are TRBV18 and TRBJ2-1; D perhaps matches TRBD2 (6 bases). V lost 3 bases to trimming and J lost 1 base, with 16 bases between them. This CDR3 region has 17 residues. Germline values: CDR1 KGHSH, CDR2 LQKENI. Filled out from reference TRBV18 and TRBJ2-1, the complete variable domain reads NAGVMQNPRHLVRRRGQEARLRCSPMKGHSHVYWYRQLPEEGLKFMVYLQKENIIDESGMPKERFSAEFPKEGPSILRIQQVVRGDSAAYFCASSPRSWGGSYNEQFFGPGTRLTVL.